These 22 T cell receptor beta chains were all obtained from the same sample, sequenced in a study of shared clonotypes between healthy human individuals. This table comes from immunoSEQ multiplex PCR, and its TCRdb copy is limited to in-frame clones, with some not included. The sample holds millions of clones, approximately 93% seen once. Sequenced material: naive CD4+ T cells from PBMCs. Specified subset: CD45RA+ positively selected. The source is a man aged 18 to 30 in good health. Some clones in this sample may be carry-over from other donors' samples.

The genes are TRBV5-1 and TRBJ2-1; no definite D call. Germline loops: CDR1 SGHRS, CDR2 YFSETQ. Trimming shortened V by 3 bases and J by 8 bases, and 12 bases separated the two germline ends. The CDR3 is made up of 13 amino acids. CDR3 sequence: CASSSPPIHEQFF. The CDR3 DNA sequence: TGCGCCAGCAGCTCCCCCCCTATTCATGAGCAGTTCTTC.

V gene TRBV7-2 combines with J gene TRBJ2-5; 7 bases line up with TRBD2. There are 14 residues in the CDR3. The J segment lost 2 bases and the V segment lost 7 bases, leaving 7 bases of the junction unmatched. The germline CDR1 and CDR2 sequences are SGHTA and FQGNSA. In nucleotides, the CDR3 is TGTGCCAGCAACATAGCGGGCCATCAAGAGACCCAGTACTTC. It encodes CASNIAGHQETQYF.

J is TRBJ2-3 and V is TRBV29-1; D is undetermined. The CDR3 consists of 11 residues. Trimming took 6 bases from V and 5 from J, leaving 9 bases between them. In germline, CDR1 is SQVTM, CDR2 ANQGSEA. The chain's CDR3 is CSVLKKDTQYF. The CDR3 DNA reads TGCAGCGTGTTAAAAAAAGATACGCAGTATTTT.

The V gene is TRBV20-1, the J gene TRBJ2-1; TRBD1 matches 9 bases. This CDR3 region has 10 residues. With V trimmed by 5 bases and J by 10 bases, 0 bases remained unmatched. Germline-derived CDR1 and CDR2 are DFQATT and SNEGSKA (reference sequence). CDR3 loop: CSAGTGEQFF. The CDR3 bases are TGCAGTGCTGGGACAGGGGAGCAGTTCTTC.

Remarks on this clone: Other DNA sequences of this sample code for an identical CDR3. The rearrangement uses TRBV18 and TRBJ2-7; TRBD1 might be the D (5 bases). The CDR3 sequence is 13 residues long. Germline CDR1 reads KGHSH; CDR2 reads LQKENI. V was clipped by 6 bases and J by 2 bases, with 11 bases between them. The CDR3 sequence: CASSPTATYEQYF. For the CDR3, the DNA is TGTGCCAGCTCCCCGACAGCTACCTACGAGCAGTACTTC.

The gene calls are TRBV13 and TRBJ2-3; TRBD2 agrees at 12 bases. CDR1 PRHDT and CDR2 FYEKMQ come from the germline V gene (reference sequence). The ends lost 5 bases at V and 1 base at J; junction bases unmatched: 13. CDR3 length equals 19 residues. The DNA of the CDR3 is TGTGCCAGCAGCCGACGCCCCCCTAGCGGGAGGGCCGGCACAGATACGCAGTATTTT. Protein: CASSRRPPSGRAGTDTQYF.

The chain is built from TRBV7-9 and TRBJ2-6, with D tentatively TRBD1 (6 bases). The CDR3 length is 17 residues. V lost 1 base and J 1 base, leaving 11 bases between the germline ends. Germline V gene sequence: CDR1 SEHNR, CDR2 FQNEAQ (reference sequence). The CDR3 nucleotides are TGTGCCAGCAGCTTAGACAGGGAGAATTCTGGGGCCAACGTCCTGACTTTC. It encodes CASSLDRENSGANVLTF.

The rearrangement links TRBV18 to TRBJ1-3; no clear D. CDR1 is KGHSH, CDR2 LQKENI, per germline. CDR3 size: 15 residues. Trimming took off 6 bases at V and 0 bases at J, with 12 bases between the two ends. The CDR3 DNA reads as TGTGCCAGCTCGCCCGACGCTTACTCTGGAAACACCATATATTTT. Translated, it gives CASSPDAYSGNTIYF. The full variable domain, in which reference TRBV18 and TRBJ1-3 provide the parts outside the CDR3, is NAGVMQNPRHLVRRRGQEARLRCSPMKGHSHVYWYRQLPEEGLKFMVYLQKENIIDESGMPKERFSAEFPKEGPSILRIQQVVRGDSAAYFCASSPDAYSGNTIYFGEGSWLTVV.

This clone was seen more than once but under ten times. This chain uses TRBV9 with TRBJ1-1; D call uncertain. The V end was cut by 4 bases, the J end by 1 base, with 8 bases between. Germline CDR1 is SGDLS and CDR2 is YYNGEE. The CDR3 runs 13 residues. The CDR3 reads CASSTRQNTEAFF. The CDR3 DNA reads TGTGCCAGCAGCACCCGACAGAACACTGAAGCTTTCTTT.

This clone was seen only once. V is TRBV28 and J is TRBJ2-6; D is undetermined. Trimming cost V 7 bases and J 12 bases, with 16 bases left between them. This CDR3 spans 13 amino acids. CDR1 and CDR2 from the germline V gene are MDHEN and SYDVKM. The CDR3 region is CASTRTSRSVLTF. CDR3 in DNA: TGTGCCAGCACCAGGACGTCCCGGTCCGTCCTGACTTTC.

Notes on this clone: Other DNA sequences in this sample translate to the same CDR3. The chain uses TRBV6-1 and TRBJ2-3; 7 bases fit TRBD1. CDR1 and CDR2 (germline): MNHNS, SASEGT. The CDR3 has 15 amino acids. V lost 2 bases, J lost 1 base, and 3 bases stayed unmatched. The CDR3 reads CASSEPGQGTDTQYF. The CDR3 nucleotides are TGTGCCAGCAGTGAACCTGGACAGGGCACAGATACGCAGTATTTT.

The sample holds a few counts of this clone. The chain links TRBV6-5 to TRBJ1-5; no firm D call. Per the germline V gene, CDR1 is MNHEY and CDR2 is SVGAGI. The CDR3 extends over 14 amino acids. Trimming took 6 bases from V and 10 from J, leaving 19 bases between them. CDR3 amino acids: CASRIGRKVSPQHF. The CDR3 nucleotides are TGTGCCAGCAGGATCGGACGAAAAGTATCCCCCCAGCATTTT.

The rearrangement links TRBV4-2 to TRBJ1-2, with 9 bases lining up with TRBD1. Germline V gives CDR1 LGHNA, CDR2 YNFKEQ. The J segment lost 3 bases and the V segment lost 4 bases, leaving 6 bases of the junction unmatched. The CDR3 runs to 15 residues. The CDR3 region is CASSRDRAEYYGYTF. CDR3 sequence (DNA): TGTGCCAGCAGCCGGGACAGGGCAGAATACTATGGCTACACCTTC.

This clone was counted a single time. The chain uses TRBV7-8 and TRBJ2-3; D is perhaps TRBD1 (5 bases). Germline values: CDR1 SGHVS, CDR2 FQNEAQ. Trimming pared 0 bases from V and 1 base from J, leaving 17 bases between. The CDR3 contains 18 residues. CDR3 in amino acids: CASSLAPRTPSGTDTQYF. The DNA of the CDR3 is TGTGCCAGCAGCTTAGCCCCGAGGACACCCTCTGGCACAGATACGCAGTATTTT.

The chain has TRBV10-3 and TRBJ1-2; perhaps TRBD1 as D (6 bases). Trimming took off 10 bases at V and 7 bases at J, with 16 bases between the two ends. The CDR3 is 12 amino acids. Germline assignment: CDR1 ENHRY and CDR2 SYGVKD. CDR3: CATEAWGAGYTF. The CDR3 DNA is TGTGCCACCGAAGCCTGGGGGGCTGGCTACACCTTC.

The rearrangement uses TRBV19 and TRBJ1-2, with D possibly TRBD1 on 5 matching bases. Germline CDR1 and CDR2: LNHDA and SQIVND (reference sequence). Trimming cost V 6 bases and J 2 bases, with 13 bases left between them. The CDR3 has 14 residues. The CDR3 loop is CASRDLGGNYGYTF. The CDR3 DNA reads as TGTGCCAGTAGAGACCTGGGGGGAAACTATGGCTACACCTTC.

The rearrangement joins TRBV5-1 to TRBJ2-1; 7 bases map to TRBD1. The CDR3 is 15 amino acids. Germline-derived CDR1 and CDR2 are SGHRS and YFSETQ. V gave up 4 bases and J gave up 8 bases; unmatched junction bases: 12. The CDR3 reads CASSGEGRGLDEQFF. CDR3 nucleotide sequence: TGCGCCAGCAGCGGAGAGGGCAGGGGGTTGGATGAGCAGTTCTTC.

The rearrangement uses TRBV28 and TRBJ2-7; D assignment may be TRBD1 or TRBD2 (6 bases each). The CDR3 length is 15 residues. From germline, CDR1 is MDHEN and CDR2 SYDVKM. V shed 5 bases and J shed 6 bases, with 20 bases lying between them. CDR3 in DNA: TGTGCCAGCAGTATCTCGAGTGGGGGGCGTGGCGAGCAGTACTTC. Protein product: CASSISSGGRGEQYF.

To note about this clone: This sample includes further DNA sequences coding for the same CDR3. This chain joins TRBV9 and TRBJ2-3; perhaps TRBD2 as D (6 bases). The germline V and J ends were trimmed by 2 bases and 0 bases, with 10 bases remaining between them. Germline V lookup: CDR1 SGDLS, CDR2 YYNGEE. This CDR3 is built from 15 residues. The CDR3 spells CASSVSGRSTDTQYF. The CDR3 DNA reads TGTGCCAGCAGCGTTAGCGGTCGTAGCACAGATACGCAGTATTTT.

This clone was picked up one time. At one boundary the junction diverges from the germline segment, which might be a read error. The chain is built from TRBV13 and TRBJ2-1; D is unresolved. Germline lookup yields CDR1 PRHDT and CDR2 FYEKMQ (reference sequence). The length of the CDR3 is 12 residues. CDR3 nucleotides: TGTGCCAGCAGCTTAGAGGGCAGGAGCTACATCTTC. This gives the protein CASSLEGRSYIF.

This clone was seen once. The chain combines TRBV18 with TRBJ2-5, with D perhaps matching TRBD1 (5 bases). The DNA end is more similar to TRBJ2-7, so the J call may be wrong. CDR1 is KGHSH and CDR2 is LQKENI in the germline V gene. The CDR3 has 14 residues. CDR3 DNA sequence: TGTGCCAGCTCTCCCACTCAGGGCTGGTACGAGCAGTACTTC. Its translation: CASSPTQGWYEQYF.

This chain uses TRBV15 with TRBJ2-3, with 8 nucleotides matching TRBD2. Germline CDR1 and CDR2: LNHNV and YYDKDF (reference sequence). The junction had 7 bases not matched to a gene; V was cut back by 5 bases and J by 3 bases. The CDR3 sequence is 15 residues long. The CDR3 reads CATSFSGGDTDTQYF. In DNA, the CDR3 is TGTGCCACCAGCTTCAGCGGGGGCGATACAGATACGCAGTATTTT.